The T cell receptor beta chain under discussion was sequenced for a study of T cells in Graves' hyperthyroidism and ophthalmopathy. The CDR3 runs 15 residues. The V gene lost 0 bases and the J gene lost 11 bases, with 17 bases spanning the gap. In germline, CDR1 is LNHNV, CDR2 YYDKDF (reference sequence). RNA transcripts served as the template for amplifying TCR beta CDR3 regions. The HTBI primer set was used in a first-round RT-PCR of the TCR CDR3. MiXCR was run by TCRdb on the multiplex PCR reads, yielding one entry per CDR3 protein. The data hold about 540,000 distinct CDR3 sequences, with 35% to 55% observed a single time. No ophthalmopathy progression within 18 months constituted stable Graves' hyperthyroidism. The study left out patients who had uncontrolled infection, other autoimmune disease, pregnancy or lactation.

The specimen sequenced was peripheral blood or thyroid tissue (not recorded which). The receptor's source is a woman younger than 35 with Graves' hyperthyroidism. This rearrangement joins TRBV15 to TRBJ1-5; D might be TRBD1 (5 bases). The CDR3 region has the DNA TGTGCCACCAGCAGAGATAGGGGCCAGCAAGAGACCCAGCATTTT. Translating gives CATSRDRGQQETQHF.